Listed below are T cell receptor beta chains from one sample, sequenced in a study of OX40 agonist ivuxolimab in advanced cancers. The table came from immunoSEQ multiplex PCR; TCRdb's copy has only in-frame clones and leaves some out. The sample carries 66,000 or so clones, around 92% recorded once. The sample here was CD4+ or CD8+ T cells sorted from blood, taken in a trial of the OX40 agonist ivuxolimab. All receptors come from an adult with an advanced solid tumor such as melanoma, head and neck, liver or kidney cancer. Each CDR3 is given with its conserved first and last residue. The order of the fields is CDR3 protein, CDR3 DNA, D gene, J gene, clone size, V gene. A D gene is named only where the DNA matches it firmly. Rows may omit the clone size; those that give it use once, few, many or a size class.

CASREDRTYNSPLHF TGTGCCAGCAGGGAAGACAGGACCTATAATTCACCCCTCCACTTT . TRBJ1-6 few TRBV6-6
CASSSDSDEQFF TGTGCCAGCAGTTCTGACAGCGATGAGCAGTTCTTC . TRBJ2-1 . TRBV6-1
CASSNGQNSNQPQHF TGTGCCAGTTCTAACGGGCAGAATAGCAATCAGCCCCAGCATTTT . TRBJ1-5 . TRBV9
CASSQVVSSNQPQHF TGCGCCAGCAGCCAAGTAGTCTCGTCCAATCAGCCCCAGCATTTT . TRBJ1-5 . TRBV4-3
CAWEKEGNQPQHF TGTGCCTGGGAGAAGGAGGGCAATCAGCCCCAGCATTTT . TRBJ1-5 . TRBV30
CASNTPSSTGGQHTIYF TGTGCCAGCAATACCCCATCCTCTACGGGAGGACAACACACCATATATTTT . TRBJ1-3 . TRBV19
CASSYPPGTSEGSTDTQYF TGTGCCAGCAGTTATCCTCCCGGGACTAGCGAGGGTAGCACAGATACGCAGTATTTT TRBD2 TRBJ2-3 . TRBV28
CASSSLTGEREAFF TGTGCCAGCAGCTCCCTCACAGGGGAGAGGGAAGCTTTCTTT TRBD1 TRBJ1-1 . TRBV11-3
CASSPGLAGRKETQYF TGTGCCAGCAGCCCTGGACTAGCGGGGAGGAAAGAGACCCAGTACTTC TRBD2 TRBJ2-5 . TRBV14
CSVEGLSPNEQFF TGCAGCGTTGAAGGCTTATCACCCAATGAGCAGTTCTTC . TRBJ2-1 . TRBV29-1
CASSGLAGGDTGELFF TGTGCCAGCAGCGGCTTAGCGGGAGGGGACACCGGGGAGCTGTTTTTT TRBD2 TRBJ2-2 . TRBV9
CASSLGGGYGYTF TGTGCCAGCAGTTTAGGTGGTGGCTATGGCTACACCTTC . TRBJ1-2 . TRBV27
CASSPHSGGTNEQFF TGTGCCAGCAGTCCCCATAGCGGGGGAACCAATGAGCAGTTCTTC TRBD2 TRBJ2-1 . TRBV2
CASSYSGNSETQYF TGTGCCAGCAGTTACTCGGGGAATTCGGAGACCCAGTACTTC . TRBJ2-5 . TRBV6-5
CASTPGYSSTDTQYF TGTGCCAGCACCCCAGGGTACTCCTCCACAGATACGCAGTATTTT . TRBJ2-3 . TRBV28
CASSFLSGVAEAFF TGTGCCAGCAGTTTCTTATCTGGCGTCGCTGAAGCTTTCTTT . TRBJ1-1 . TRBV27
CASSISGGNTIYF TGTGCCAGTAGTATCTCCGGAGGAAACACCATATATTTT . TRBJ1-3 . TRBV19
CASSSLTDTQYF TGTGCCAGCAGCTCCCTCACAGATACGCAGTATTTT . TRBJ2-3 . TRBV7-9
CASSWGVAGTYEQYF TGTGCCAGCAGTTGGGGTGTAGCGGGGACCTACGAGCAGTACTTC TRBD2 TRBJ2-7 . TRBV27
CASLFEDTQYF TGTGCCAGTTTGTTTGAAGATACGCAGTATTTT . TRBJ2-3 . TRBV19
CASAPGAGNTIYF TGTGCCAGCGCCCCAGGGGCTGGAAACACCATATATTTT . TRBJ1-3 . TRBV9
CASSYSMGNEQFF TGTGCCAGCAGTTACTCGATGGGTAATGAGCAGTTCTTC . TRBJ2-1 . TRBV6-5
CAWSVEGGGQPQHF TGTGCCTGGAGTGTAGAGGGAGGCGGCCAGCCCCAGCATTTT . TRBJ1-5 . TRBV30
CASSQLAEQETQYF TGTGCCAGCAGTCAACTAGCGGAACAAGAGACCCAGTACTTC TRBD2 TRBJ2-5 . TRBV6-6
CASRRLGSSYNEQFF TGTGCCAGCAGAAGACTGGGGAGCTCCTACAATGAGCAGTTCTTC . TRBJ2-1 . TRBV19
CAWSYGTEAFF TGTGCCTGGAGTTACGGCACTGAAGCTTTCTTT . TRBJ1-1 . TRBV30
CASNVWGQGGTEAFF TGTGCCAGTAATGTGTGGGGACAGGGAGGCACTGAAGCTTTCTTT TRBD1 TRBJ1-1 once TRBV19
CASSLGWQGAYNEQFF TGTGCCAGCAGCTTAGGGTGGCAGGGAGCCTACAATGAGCAGTTCTTC . TRBJ2-1 . TRBV13
CASSQKKGVIYNSPLHF TGCGCCAGCAGCCAAAAAAAGGGTGTAATCTATAATTCACCCCTCCACTTT . TRBJ1-6 . TRBV23-1
CASSWADGTEAFF TGTGCCAGCAGTTGGGCGGACGGCACTGAAGCTTTCTTT . TRBJ1-1 . TRBV13
CASSRGLAGTMYEQFF TGTGCCAGCAGCCGAGGACTAGCGGGAACTATGTATGAGCAGTTCTTC TRBD2 TRBJ2-1 . TRBV7-2
CASSSEGGSYNEQFF TGTGCCAGCAGTTCGGAGGGGGGCTCCTACAATGAGCAGTTCTTC . TRBJ2-1 . TRBV6-4
CASSQDLGQGEDPLHF TGCGCCAGCAGCCAAGATTTAGGACAGGGGGAAGATCCCCTCCACTTT TRBD1 TRBJ1-6 . TRBV4-3
CASSIWQESNQPQHF TGTGCCAGTAGTATCTGGCAGGAAAGCAATCAGCCCCAGCATTTT . TRBJ1-5 . TRBV19
CASSLGIGLAEQFF TGTGCCAGCAGCTTGGGGATTGGGTTAGCTGAGCAGTTCTTC . TRBJ2-1 . TRBV7-3
CASKVGQPSDTQYF TGTGCCAGTAAAGTGGGACAACCTTCGGATACGCAGTATTTT . TRBJ2-3 . TRBV19
CASSSRSGARNGNTIYF TGTGCCAGCAGCTCTAGGTCAGGGGCTCGGAATGGAAACACCATATATTTT . TRBJ1-3 . TRBV5-6
CASSITGSGSPLHF TGTGCCAGCAGCATAACAGGGTCAGGATCACCCCTCCACTTT . TRBJ1-6 . TRBV28
CASSTYRDNQPQHF TGTGCCAGTAGTACTTACAGGGACAATCAGCCCCAGCATTTT . TRBJ1-5 few TRBV19
CASRRGVGVRYTF TGTGCCAGCAGGAGGGGGGTTGGGGTCCGCTACACCTTC . TRBJ1-2 . TRBV6-4
CASSVSTDTQYF TGTGCCAGCAGCGTTAGCACAGATACGCAGTATTTT . TRBJ2-3 . TRBV9
CASSQVFGGRDEQYF TGTGCCAGCAGCCAAGTATTCGGGGGGCGCGACGAGCAGTACTTC . TRBJ2-7 few TRBV4-2
CAWNVNTEAFF TGTGCCTGGAACGTGAACACTGAAGCTTTCTTT . TRBJ1-1 . TRBV30
CASSFSPAGSSYNEQFF TGTGCCAGCAGCTTTTCGCCAGCGGGTAGCTCCTACAATGAGCAGTTCTTC . TRBJ2-1 . TRBV7-6
CASSPGLAGHNEQFF TGTGCCAGCAGCCCGGGACTAGCGGGACACAATGAGCAGTTCTTC TRBD2 TRBJ2-1 . TRBV7-9
CASAQSTGAKNIQYF TGTGCCAGCGCTCAGAGCACGGGCGCCAAAAACATTCAGTACTTC . TRBJ2-4 . TRBV6-6
CASSELRLRDGNTIYF TGTGCCAGCAGTGAACTCCGTCTGAGGGATGGAAACACCATATATTTT . TRBJ1-3 . TRBV27
CASSQYDRAADTQYF TGTGCCAGCAGTCAATACGACAGGGCTGCAGATACGCAGTATTTT TRBD1 TRBJ2-3 once TRBV28
CASSPTVSGTQYF TGTGCCAGCAGCCCGACAGTATCGGGTACGCAGTATTTT . TRBJ2-3 few TRBV11-2
CATSRDPRVGYNEQFF TGTGCCACCAGCAGAGATCCCAGGGTGGGATACAATGAGCAGTTCTTC . TRBJ2-1 once TRBV15
CASSSRQGNQPQHF TGTGCCAGCAGCTCCAGACAGGGCAATCAGCCCCAGCATTTT . TRBJ1-5 . TRBV27
CASSLIRVRADTQYF TGTGCCAGCAGTTTGATTAGGGTTCGCGCAGATACGCAGTATTTT . TRBJ2-3 . TRBV28
CASSFLSIPTGGITDTQYF TGTGCCAGCAGTTTTCTTTCCATTCCAACAGGGGGGATAACAGATACGCAGTATTTT TRBD1 TRBJ2-3 . TRBV28
CASSFFAGVAGNTIYF TGTGCCAGCAGTTTTTTTGCCGGGGTTGCTGGAAACACCATATATTTT . TRBJ1-3 . TRBV28